The 19 T cell receptor beta chains below all came from one sample that was sequenced in a study of T cells in Graves' hyperthyroidism and ophthalmopathy. TCR beta CDR3 sequences were amplified from RNA transcripts. An initial round of RT-PCR targeting the TCR CDR3 relied on the HTBI primer set. Via MiXCR, TCRdb re-called the multiplex PCR reads, giving one row per CDR3 protein. The table lists about 180,000 distinct CDR3 sequences, over 15% of them singletons. Sequencing was done on a sample of blood. The source is a woman aged 45-60 years with Graves' hyperthyroidism.

This clonotype appeared a few times. With a much larger clone just one base away, this may be a read error. V is TRBV20-1 and J is TRBJ2-7; D is ambiguous. Germline V CDR1 and CDR2: DFQATT, SNEGSKA (reference sequence). There are 13 residues in the CDR3. CDR3 amino acids: CSVIASNSYEQCF. The CDR3 nucleotides read TGCAGTGTAATCGCTTCCAACTCCTACGAGCAGTGCTTC.

This clonotype was observed at least ten times. The V and J genes are TRBV12-3 or TRBV12-4 and TRBJ2-5; D call uncertain. V was trimmed by 4 bases and J by 4 bases, leaving 4 bases between them. CDR3 length: 11 amino acids. The CDR3 DNA reads TGTGCCAGCAGTTCAAGAGAGACCCAGTACTTC. Protein sequence: CASSSRETQYF.

The chain recombines TRBV20-1 with TRBJ1-5; D possibly corresponds to TRBD1 (6 bases). V was clipped by 3 bases and J by 6 bases, with 9 bases between them. Germline-derived CDR1 and CDR2 are DFQATT and SNEGSKA (reference sequence). The CDR3 is 12 amino acids. The CDR3 spells CSASQGSQPQHF. CDR3 sequence (DNA): TGCAGTGCTAGTCAGGGGAGTCAGCCCCAGCATTTT.

This clonotype was picked up many times. Compared with germline, one end of the junction differs, possibly owing to a read error. V is TRBV9 and J is TRBJ1-1; tentative D call: TRBD1 (6 bases). CDR3 length: 15 amino acids. Germline CDR1 is SGDLS and CDR2 is YYNGEE. This CDR3 reads CASGVATGMNTEAFF. CDR3 DNA sequence: TGTGCCAGCGGCGTAGCGACAGGCATGAACACTGAAGCTTTCTTT.

V and J are TRBV20-1 and TRBJ1-1; TRBD1 is a possible D gene (5 bases). Trimming shortened V by 5 bases and J by 3 bases, and 7 bases separated the two germline ends. Germline-derived CDR1 and CDR2 are DFQATT and SNEGSKA (reference sequence). This CDR3 has 11 residues. CDR3 DNA: TGCAGTGCTGCAGGGTACACTGAAGCTTTCTTT. Translation gives CSAAGYTEAFF.

The chain uses TRBV12-3 or TRBV12-4 and TRBJ2-4, with D tentatively TRBD2 (5 bases). The V end was cut by 6 bases, the J end by 1 base, with 13 bases between. This CDR3 region has 15 residues. CDR3 in DNA: TGTGCCAGCAGCGGGGTACTGGGTGCCAAAAACATTCAGTACTTC. Amino acid sequence: CASSGVLGAKNIQYF.

This clonotype was seen repeatedly, ten times or more. The chain joins TRBV7-2 to TRBJ1-4; D is uncertain. This CDR3 comprises 14 residues. Trimming pared 5 bases from V and 7 bases from J, leaving 14 bases between. The germline V gene has CDR1 SGHTA and CDR2 FQGNSA. The CDR3 DNA sequence: TGTGCCAGCAGCCCCGACCTGAGAGGTGAAAAACTGTTTTTT. Translating gives CASSPDLRGEKLFF.

In this sample, this clonotype turned up many times. This sequence joins TRBV20-1 and TRBJ1-6; D ambiguous. Germline V gene data show CDR1 as DFQATT and CDR2 as SNEGSKA (reference sequence). The CDR3 has 14 residues. The germline V and J ends were trimmed by 1 base and 10 bases, with 14 bases remaining between them. The CDR3 DNA reads TGCAGTGCTAGAGTTGCGGGGAGGTTCTCACCCCTCCACTTT. This codes for CSARVAGRFSPLHF.

This clonotype showed up just a few times. The rearrangement links TRBV7-6 to TRBJ2-5; D is uncertain. Germline V gives CDR1 SGHVS, CDR2 FNYEAQ. The ends were cut back, 3 bases at V and 7 bases at J, with 9 bases in the middle. CDR3 length: 12 residues. The CDR3 region is CASSLVLGTQYF. The CDR3 DNA is TGTGCCAGCAGCTTGGTCCTGGGGACCCAGTACTTC.

The sample holds many counts of this clonotype. V and J are TRBV20-1 and TRBJ2-5; TRBD2 matches at 8 bases. The V gene end was trimmed by 1 base and the J gene end by 14 bases; junction bases not matched to a gene: 12. CDR1 is DFQATT and CDR2 is SNEGSKA in the germline V gene (reference sequence). The CDR3 extends over 13 amino acids. In DNA, the CDR3 is TGCAGTGCTAGAGCTCTGCGGCGGGGGGCCCCTTACTTC. Amino acids: CSARALRRGAPYF.

This clonotype was counted only a few times. The gene calls are TRBV6-1 and TRBJ2-3; D not certain. Germline V gene data show CDR1 as MNHNS and CDR2 as SASEGT. V dropped 8 bases and J dropped 7 bases, with 7 bases sitting between them. The CDR3 spans 10 residues. The DNA for the CDR3 is TGTGCCAGCCTCCAGTATACGCAGTATTTT. It specifies CASLQYTQYF.

This clonotype was seen ten or more times. This chain's CDR3 is CASSPRRGGGSYEQYF. CDR3 DNA sequence: TGTGCCAGCAGCCCGCGCCGGGGCGGGGGTTCCTACGAGCAGTACTTC. V usage is TRBV7-8 and J usage is TRBJ2-7, with 7 bases that match TRBD2. With 5 bases clipped from V and 1 base from J, the junction kept 11 bases outside the gene matches. The germline V gene encodes CDR1 SGHVS and CDR2 FQNEAQ. The CDR3 spans 16 residues.

The rearrangement joins TRBV4-1 to TRBJ2-5; D is perhaps TRBD2 (7 bases). The CDR3 spans 15 residues. With 1 base removed from V and 3 bases from J, the gap between germline ends came to 12 bases. In germline, CDR1 is MGHRA, CDR2 YSYEKL. CDR3 in amino acids: CASSQVWGGKETQYF. CDR3 DNA sequence: TGCGCCAGCAGCCAAGTGTGGGGGGGCAAAGAGACCCAGTACTTC.

The chain carries TRBV12-3 or TRBV12-4 and TRBJ1-5; 7 positions match TRBD1. The CDR3 totals 16 residues. J lost 1 base, V lost 6 bases, and 9 bases had no gene match. The CDR3 is CASRPNRGQSNQPQHF. CDR3 nucleotides: TGTGCCAGCAGGCCGAACAGGGGTCAGAGCAATCAGCCCCAGCATTTT.

As concerns this clonotype: It may be a read error: a sequence one base away is much more abundant. The chain has TRBV28 and TRBJ2-7, with a tentative D call TRBD1 (6 bases). Germline CDR1 and CDR2: MDHEN and SYDVKM. V was cut by 7 bases and J by 6 bases, with 19 bases left in between. The CDR3 is made up of 14 amino acids. CDR3 residues: CASTPSGGWCEQYF. CDR3 bases: TGTGCCAGCACGCCCTCTGGGGGCTGGTGCGAGCAGTACTTC.

This clonotype was seen once. This rearrangement joins TRBV4-1 to TRBJ1-5; no reliable D call. CDR3 length: 13 residues. Trimming pared 1 base from V and 9 bases from J, leaving 10 bases between. Germline CDR1 and CDR2: MGHRA and YSYEKL. CDR3 in DNA: TGCGCCAGCAGCCAAGTTCCCGGACGGCCCCAGCATTTT. This encodes CASSQVPGRPQHF.

This clonotype was recorded at least ten times. The DNA of the CDR3 is TGTGCCAGCAGATTCGGGAGGGGGGACAGGGGGCGGCTAAATGAGCAGTTCTTC. Encoded protein: CASRFGRGDRGRLNEQFF. The chain is built from TRBV7-8 and TRBJ2-1, with 12 positions matching TRBD1. There are 18 residues in the CDR3. Germline V gene data show CDR1 as SGHVS and CDR2 as FQNEAQ. The junction had 16 bases not matched to a gene; V was cut back by 6 bases and J by 7 bases.

This clonotype showed up many times. V and J are TRBV3-1 and TRBJ2-1; D remains unclear. CDR3 length: 12 residues. Trimming stripped 0 bases from V and 10 bases from J, with 7 bases between. Germline V CDR1 and CDR2: LGHDT, YNNKEL (reference sequence). The CDR3 protein is CASSQEGWEQFF. CDR3 nucleotide sequence: TGTGCCAGCAGCCAAGAAGGGTGGGAGCAGTTCTTC.

This clonotype was seen at least ten times. The genes are TRBV5-1 and TRBJ2-5; D is unresolved. The CDR3 consists of 13 residues. The V end lost 5 bases, the J end lost 1 base, and 9 bases lay between the germline ends. Germline V gene data show CDR1 as SGHRS and CDR2 as YFSETQ. CDR3 nucleotide sequence: TGCGCCAGCAGTAGGCCAGGCCAAGAGACCCAGTACTTC. Protein sequence: CASSRPGQETQYF.